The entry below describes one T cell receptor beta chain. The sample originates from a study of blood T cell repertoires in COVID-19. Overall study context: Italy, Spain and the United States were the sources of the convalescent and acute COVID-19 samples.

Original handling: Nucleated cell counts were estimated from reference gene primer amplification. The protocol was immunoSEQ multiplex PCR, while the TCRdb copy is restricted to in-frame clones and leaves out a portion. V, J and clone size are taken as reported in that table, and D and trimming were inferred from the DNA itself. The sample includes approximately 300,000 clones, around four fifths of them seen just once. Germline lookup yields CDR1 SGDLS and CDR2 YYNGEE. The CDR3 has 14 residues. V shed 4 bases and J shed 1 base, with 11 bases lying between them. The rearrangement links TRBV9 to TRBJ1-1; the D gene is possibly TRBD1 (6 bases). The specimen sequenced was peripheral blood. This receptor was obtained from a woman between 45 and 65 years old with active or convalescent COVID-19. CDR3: CASSLIQGNTEAFF. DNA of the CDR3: TGTGCCAGCAGCTTAATACAGGGGAACACTGAAGCTTTCTTT.